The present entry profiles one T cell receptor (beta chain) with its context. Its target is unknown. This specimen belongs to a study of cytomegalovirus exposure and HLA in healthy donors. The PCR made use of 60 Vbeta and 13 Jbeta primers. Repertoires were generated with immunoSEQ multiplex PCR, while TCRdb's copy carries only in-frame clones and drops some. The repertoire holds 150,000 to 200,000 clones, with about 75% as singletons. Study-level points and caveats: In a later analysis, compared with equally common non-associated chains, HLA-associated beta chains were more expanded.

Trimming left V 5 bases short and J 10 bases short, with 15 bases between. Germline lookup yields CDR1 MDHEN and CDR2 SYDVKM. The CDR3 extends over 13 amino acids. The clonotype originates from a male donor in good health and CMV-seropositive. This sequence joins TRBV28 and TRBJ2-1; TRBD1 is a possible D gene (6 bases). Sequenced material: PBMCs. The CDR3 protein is CASSGGHYEEQFF. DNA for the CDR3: TGTGCCAGCAGTGGGGGACATTACGAGGAGCAGTTCTTC.